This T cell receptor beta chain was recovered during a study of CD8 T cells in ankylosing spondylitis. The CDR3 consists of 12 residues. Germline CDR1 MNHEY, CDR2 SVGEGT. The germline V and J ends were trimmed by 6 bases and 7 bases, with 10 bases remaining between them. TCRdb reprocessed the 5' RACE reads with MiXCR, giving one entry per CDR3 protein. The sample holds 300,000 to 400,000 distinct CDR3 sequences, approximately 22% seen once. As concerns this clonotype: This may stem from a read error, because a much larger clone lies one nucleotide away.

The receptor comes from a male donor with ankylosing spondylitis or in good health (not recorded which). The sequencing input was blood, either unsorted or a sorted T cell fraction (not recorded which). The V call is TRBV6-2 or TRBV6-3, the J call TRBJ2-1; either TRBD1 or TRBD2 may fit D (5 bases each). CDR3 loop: CASRFGGNEQFF. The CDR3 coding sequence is TGTGCCAGCAGATTTGGGGGAAATGAGCAGTTCTTC.